These T cell receptor beta chains were read from a single sample in a study of monozygotic twins with inflammatory bowel disease. From its re-call of the 5' RACE reads, TCRdb lists each CDR3 protein once, without DNA. Reported are approximately 100,000 distinct CDR3 sequences; the ten largest clones contain about 2%. The sequenced material came from blood. These receptors all come from a human donor with ulcerative colitis or Crohn's disease, or a healthy co-twin of an affected twin (not recorded which). The CDR3 runs from the conserved cysteine through the conserved F or W. A clone size is listed for some rows: how often the clone was seen (once, few, many), or a class if it is expanded.

J gene: TRBJ1-4; clone size: .; V gene: TRBV18; CDR3 protein: CASSPQGRPTNEKLFF
J gene: TRBJ2-6; clone size: .; V gene: TRBV12-3/TRBV12-4; CDR3 protein: CASGNSGANVLTF
J gene: TRBJ1-1; clone size: .; V gene: TRBV6-5; CDR3 protein: CASSSGTQGTYYTEAFF
J gene: TRBJ2-5; clone size: .; V gene: TRBV11-2; CDR3 protein: CASSLRLADIQETQYF
J gene: TRBJ2-3; clone size: .; V gene: TRBV7-2; CDR3 protein: CASSLTGARTDTQYF
J gene: TRBJ2-5; clone size: .; V gene: TRBV20-1; CDR3 protein: CSVRGSEETQYF
J gene: TRBJ2-7; clone size: .; V gene: TRBV7-2; CDR3 protein: CASSLRTSGQYF
J gene: TRBJ2-5; clone size: .; V gene: TRBV5-1; CDR3 protein: CASSLRAAGAQETQYF
J gene: TRBJ2-5; clone size: .; V gene: TRBV28; CDR3 protein: CASRILGTSGSRETQYF
J gene: TRBJ2-5; clone size: .; V gene: TRBV20-1; CDR3 protein: CSARERYSETQYF
J gene: TRBJ1-1; clone size: .; V gene: TRBV20-1; CDR3 protein: CRAGENTEAFF
J gene: TRBJ2-1; clone size: .; V gene: TRBV4-3; CDR3 protein: CASSQRAGGSYNEQFF
J gene: TRBJ2-7; clone size: .; V gene: TRBV28; CDR3 protein: CASCRPGTGIYEQYF
J gene: TRBJ2-3; clone size: .; V gene: TRBV19; CDR3 protein: CASSPHGPVVTDTQYF
J gene: TRBJ2-3; clone size: .; V gene: TRBV12-3/TRBV12-4; CDR3 protein: CASTPSIPSTDTQYF
J gene: TRBJ2-7; clone size: medium-sized; V gene: TRBV7-8; CDR3 protein: CASSLYMGTYEQYF
J gene: TRBJ2-6; clone size: .; V gene: TRBV10-3; CDR3 protein: CAISELAGQTGANVLTF
J gene: TRBJ2-5; clone size: .; V gene: TRBV20-1; CDR3 protein: CSARDFGAGVETQYF
J gene: TRBJ2-4; clone size: .; V gene: TRBV7-6; CDR3 protein: CASSPIAGGKNIQYF
J gene: TRBJ1-5; clone size: .; V gene: TRBV28; CDR3 protein: CASSPTGNSNQPQHF
J gene: TRBJ2-1; clone size: .; V gene: TRBV5-4; CDR3 protein: CASSAGEDEFF
J gene: TRBJ1-5; clone size: .; V gene: TRBV3-1; CDR3 protein: CASSQDAGGNQPQHF
J gene: TRBJ1-1; clone size: .; V gene: TRBV3-1; CDR3 protein: CASSQDNPRVSFF
J gene: TRBJ2-5; clone size: .; V gene: TRBV7-2; CDR3 protein: CASSLKSRWGVQETQYF
J gene: TRBJ2-2; clone size: .; V gene: TRBV6-2/TRBV6-3; CDR3 protein: CASRIQGAVGELFF
J gene: TRBJ1-2; clone size: .; V gene: TRBV4-3; CDR3 protein: CASSPRWTGGNYGYTF
J gene: TRBJ2-5; clone size: .; V gene: TRBV20-1; CDR3 protein: CSANSGTGQLGRVETQYF
J gene: TRBJ2-1; clone size: .; V gene: TRBV29-1; CDR3 protein: CSVEGGTGPYNEQFF
J gene: TRBJ2-5; clone size: .; V gene: TRBV2; CDR3 protein: CASSDQAVGTQYF
J gene: TRBJ1-2; clone size: .; V gene: TRBV19; CDR3 protein: CASSRTWQGYGYTF
J gene: TRBJ1-1; clone size: .; V gene: TRBV28; CDR3 protein: CASSPPGMDEAFF
J gene: TRBJ2-1; clone size: .; V gene: TRBV7-2; CDR3 protein: CASSLISGRAPNEQFF
J gene: TRBJ2-7; clone size: .; V gene: TRBV19; CDR3 protein: CASSKEGRGSYEQYF
J gene: TRBJ2-5; clone size: .; V gene: TRBV5-1; CDR3 protein: CASSREGFQETQYF
J gene: TRBJ2-7; clone size: .; V gene: TRBV7-8; CDR3 protein: CASSLALGSWYEQYF
J gene: TRBJ1-1; clone size: .; V gene: TRBV5-1; CDR3 protein: CASSYAGTATTEAFF
J gene: TRBJ1-5; clone size: .; V gene: TRBV28; CDR3 protein: CASSFGSGYRQPQHF
J gene: TRBJ2-2; clone size: .; V gene: TRBV7-9; CDR3 protein: CASSLNVGQRVDTGKYRELFF
J gene: TRBJ2-3; clone size: .; V gene: TRBV7-2; CDR3 protein: CASSLAGQTDTQYF
J gene: TRBJ2-5; clone size: .; V gene: TRBV6-5; CDR3 protein: CASRHGWRETQYF
J gene: TRBJ2-7; clone size: .; V gene: TRBV5-1; CDR3 protein: CASSLGPDNYEQYF
J gene: TRBJ2-7; clone size: .; V gene: TRBV4-3; CDR3 protein: CASSLRLEEASKGYEQYF
J gene: TRBJ1-1; clone size: .; V gene: TRBV7-8; CDR3 protein: CASSRERTGANTEAFF
J gene: TRBJ2-1; clone size: .; V gene: TRBV7-2; CDR3 protein: CASSLQAAAYNEQFF
J gene: TRBJ2-2; clone size: .; V gene: TRBV19; CDR3 protein: CASSPPRGDRTGELFF
J gene: TRBJ2-3; clone size: .; V gene: TRBV12-3/TRBV12-4; CDR3 protein: CASSPFPVTTDTQYF
J gene: TRBJ2-7; clone size: .; V gene: TRBV7-3; CDR3 protein: CASSLTGRASSYEQYF